This TCR beta chain was captured by sequencing in a study of T cells in Graves' hyperthyroidism and ophthalmopathy. Germline CDR1 SEHNR, CDR2 FQNEAQ (reference sequence). V was cut by 5 bases and J by 7 bases, with 20 bases left in between. This CDR3 contains 16 residues. Template material for amplifying TCR beta CDR3 regions consisted of RNA transcripts. First-round RT-PCR of the TCR CDR3 relied on the HTBI primer set. TCRdb re-analysed the multiplex PCR reads in MiXCR, keeping a single row per CDR3 protein. The table shows around 800,000 distinct CDR3 sequences, with over 35% occurring only once. This clonotype turned up a few times. Newly diagnosed hyperthyroidism, duration under 2 months, in patients aged 18 to 65. A patient was excluded if there was uncontrolled infection, other autoimmune disease, pregnancy or lactation.

This clonotype originated in a man younger than 35 with Graves' hyperthyroidism. The sequenced sample was blood. The rearrangement joins TRBV7-9 to TRBJ1-4; D is unclear. In nucleotides, the CDR3 is TGTGCCAGCAGCCTACTTGACCCGGCCCCGAGTGAAAAACTGTTTTTT. Translated, it gives CASSLLDPAPSEKLFF.